The clone carrying this T cell receptor (beta chain) showed up just a few times. Its antigen remains unknown. This sample was taken from a study of blood T cells in healthy people across ages. Points from the study as a whole: Nothing was known about donor CMV status, and this possibly confounded expanded clonotype changes.

A second about 7 to 11 cycle PCR used barcoded and J-beta primers. TCRdb re-called the 5' RACE reads through MiXCR, storing one row per CDR3 protein. The sample lists about 1.4 million distinct CDR3 sequences, around 59% seen once, with over 6.5% in the top ten. The CDR3 sequence is 16 residues long. V lost 6 bases, J lost 11 bases, and 19 bases stayed unmatched. Germline loops: CDR1 MNHEY, CDR2 SMNVEV (reference sequence). This TCR derives from a man aged 18 to 29 in good health. Sequencing was carried out using blood. V is TRBV27 and J is TRBJ2-5, with TRBD2 matching 9 bases. The CDR3 nucleotides read TGTGCCAGCAGCCTCCAACCTAGCGGGGACCCTTACGGGCAGTACTTC. This sequence encodes CASSLQPSGDPYGQYF.